A single sample gave rise to the 10 T cell receptor beta chains below, sequenced in a study of identical twins listed by TCRdb under 2016. Receptor amplification or capture employed 5' RACE. The data were produced on an Illumina HiSeq 2000. Clones were called with MiXCR by TCRdb after fastp trimmed the public reads at Q25, and only in-frame beta chains were retained. Every entry covers one CDR3 protein and lists the most common genes and DNA from its rows. This sample has approximately 230,000 distinct CDR3 sequences in its table, and over 13% of those were observed once. The top ten clones comprise 8.8% of the sample. Sequenced input: memory (CD45RO+) T cells sorted from blood. The cell subset or site label for this specimen denotes: CD45RO+ enriched T cells. The receptors were gathered from a woman aged 18 to 35 in good health.

A few counts support this clonotype. The CDR3 spells CASSFGGTGAYNEQFF. For the CDR3, the DNA is TGTGCCAGCAGCTTCGGAGGGACAGGAGCCTACAATGAGCAGTTCTTC. The chain recombines TRBV5-5 with TRBJ2-1; TRBD1 aligns across 8 bases. The CDR3 is 16 residues long. Germline values: CDR1 SGHKS, CDR2 YYEKEE (reference sequence). Trimming took 2 bases from V and 2 from J; bases not matched to a gene: 6.

The chain employs TRBV5-5 and TRBJ2-5; 8 bases are shared with TRBD1. CDR1 is SGHKS, CDR2 YYEKEE, per germline (reference sequence). Trimming removed 4 bases from V and 5 bases from J; junction bases left unmatched: 10. This CDR3 contains 15 residues. The CDR3 coding sequence is TGTGCCAGCAGCATACAGGGGGTCTCGGGGGAGACCCAGTACTTC. This codes for CASSIQGVSGETQYF.

A few counts support this clonotype. The V and J genes are TRBV5-1 and TRBJ1-1; D is uncertain. CDR3 length: 16 amino acids. The ends were cut back, 2 bases at V and 1 base at J, with 15 bases in the middle. In germline, CDR1 is SGHRS, CDR2 YFSETQ. The CDR3 spells CASSFSPGAGNTEAFF. CDR3 DNA sequence: TGCGCCAGCAGCTTCAGCCCTGGTGCGGGGAACACTGAAGCTTTCTTT.

V usage is TRBV7-8 and J usage is TRBJ2-6; perhaps TRBD2 as D (6 bases). The CDR3 runs to 17 residues. CDR1 SGHVS and CDR2 FQNEAQ come from the germline V gene. Trimming pared 0 bases from V and 0 bases from J, leaving 9 bases between. The CDR3 DNA reads TGTGCCAGCAGCTTAGCTTTGCGGGGCTCTGGGGCCAACGTCCTGACTTTC. It specifies CASSLALRGSGANVLTF.

The sample holds a few counts of this clonotype. The chain joins TRBV6-2 or TRBV6-3 to TRBJ1-2; D is unclear. Trimming took 6 bases from V and 7 from J, leaving 15 bases between them. The length of the CDR3 is 13 residues. Germline V gives CDR1 MNHEY, CDR2 SVGEGT. The CDR3, as DNA: TGTGCCAGCAGAGAGGACGGAAATGGTGGCTACACCTTC. This gives the protein CASREDGNGGYTF.

About this clonotype itself: An end of the junction differs from the germline gene, which may be a read error. This chain connects TRBV6-2 or TRBV6-3 to TRBJ1-1, with unresolved D. The V gene's germline CDR1 is MNHEY and CDR2 SVGEGT. The CDR3 contains 11 residues. The CDR3 DNA sequence: TGTCCCAGCAGTTATGACACTGAAGCTTTCTTT. Its translation: CPSSYDTEAFF.

The chain is built from TRBV3-1 and TRBJ2-2; D is unclear. The CDR3 length is 11 residues. Germline CDR1 and CDR2: LGHDT and YNNKEL (reference sequence). The V gene lost 9 bases and the J gene lost 6 bases, with 8 bases spanning the gap. CDR3 protein: CASQRAGELFF. In nucleotides, the CDR3 is TGTGCCAGTCAAAGAGCCGGGGAGCTGTTTTTT.

V usage is TRBV15 and J usage is TRBJ2-5, with D possibly TRBD2 on 5 matching bases. The CDR3 is 15 residues long. The ends were cut back, 0 bases at V and 4 bases at J, with 12 bases in the middle. In germline, CDR1 is LNHNV, CDR2 YYDKDF (reference sequence). The CDR3 loop reads CATSRDLRGLETQYF. The CDR3 DNA is TGTGCCACCAGCAGAGATCTTCGGGGTCTAGAGACCCAGTACTTC.

This clonotype turned up a few times. The chain has TRBV12-5 and TRBJ2-2; D might be TRBD1 or TRBD2, each matching 5 bases. V lost 6 bases and J 4 bases, leaving 12 bases between the germline ends. The CDR3 has 14 residues. Germline CDR1 is LGHNT and CDR2 is FRNRAP. CDR3 protein: CASGSGGGTGELFF. CDR3 sequence (DNA): TGTGCTAGTGGATCTGGGGGTGGCACCGGGGAGCTGTTTTTT.

The table lists this clonotype with a few counts. The chain links TRBV6-5 to TRBJ2-4, with a weak D call TRBD2 (5 bases). The CDR3 is made up of 14 amino acids. Trimming took 6 bases from V and 0 from J, leaving 9 bases between them. Germline V CDR1 and CDR2: MNHEY, SVGAGI. This chain's CDR3 is CASRDSLAKNIQYF. In DNA form, the CDR3 reads TGTGCCAGCAGGGACTCCCTAGCCAAAAACATTCAGTACTTC.